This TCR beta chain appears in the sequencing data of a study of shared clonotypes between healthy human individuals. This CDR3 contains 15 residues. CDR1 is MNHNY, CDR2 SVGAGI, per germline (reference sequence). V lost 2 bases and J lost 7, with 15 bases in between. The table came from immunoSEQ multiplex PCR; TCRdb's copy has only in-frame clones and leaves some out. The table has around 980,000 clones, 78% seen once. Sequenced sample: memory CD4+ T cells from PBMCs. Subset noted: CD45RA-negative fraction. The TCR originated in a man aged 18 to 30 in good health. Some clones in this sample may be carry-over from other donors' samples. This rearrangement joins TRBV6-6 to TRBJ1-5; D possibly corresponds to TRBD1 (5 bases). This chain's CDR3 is CASSYLQGEAQPQHF. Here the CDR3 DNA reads TGTGCCAGCAGTTACCTTCAAGGGGAAGCGCAGCCCCAGCATTTT.